This T cell receptor (beta chain) was recorded in a study of Graves' ophthalmopathy and Graves' hyperthyroidism. Study findings and constraints: Among expanded thyroid clonotypes above 0.001 frequency, most also occurred in blood.

The authors enrolled newly diagnosed hyperthyroidism patients aged 18 to 65 with under 2 months' duration. Patients were left out if they had other autoimmune diseases, uncontrolled infections, pregnancy or lactation. Clinicians made diagnoses from clinical symptoms, serum thyroxine, TRAb, thyroid ultrasound and orbital computed tomography. The authors amplified TCR beta CDR3 regions from RNA transcripts. Second-round multiplex PCR came after a first-round RT-PCR that employed HTBI primers. In TCRdb, the multiplex PCR reads were re-called with MiXCR into one record per CDR3 protein. The sample includes hundreds of thousands of distinct CDR3 sequences, 22% of them seen just once. This clonotype was seen many times. No antigen is known for it. Sequenced sample: peripheral blood. The TCR comes from a woman aged 18-29 years with stable Graves' hyperthyroidism. Some clones in this sample may be carry-over from other donors' samples.

CDR3 sequence (DNA): TGTGCCAGCAGTCCCAAGGAGGGACCCTTAAAAGAGACCCAGTACTTC. It translates to CASSPKEGPLKETQYF. The chain carries TRBV13 and TRBJ2-5; possible D gene TRBD2, 6 bases. V lost 6 bases to trimming and J lost 3 bases, with 20 bases between them. Per the germline V gene, CDR1 is PRHDT and CDR2 is FYEKMQ (reference sequence). The length of the CDR3 is 16 residues.